These T cell receptor beta chains were read from a single sample in a study of graft-versus-host responses after intestinal transplantation. These TCRs' antigens remain unknown. Produced via immunoSEQ multiplex PCR; TCRdb's table is partial and in-frame only. The table has over 80,000 clones, 91% seen once. Source: unstimulated CD4+ T cells sorted from spleen or lymph node cells, taken before transplant. Receptors were obtained from a human donor who was the organ donor for an intestinal transplant. CDR3s include the opening cysteine and the closing phenylalanine or tryptophan. The D gene is left open where the match is weak. Size values are once, few and many counts, or a class for expanded clones, and some rows have none.

D gene	V gene	J gene	clone size	CDR3 protein	CDR3 DNA
TRBD2	TRBV19	TRBJ2-3	.	CASSIGRLAGRTDTQYF	TGTGCCAGTAGTATAGGAAGACTAGCGGGGCGCACAGATACGCAGTATTTT
.	TRBV28	TRBJ2-1	.	CASSSDYKGSNEQFF	TGTGCCAGCAGTTCAGATTATAAGGGGTCTAATGAGCAGTTCTTC
TRBD1	TRBV2	TRBJ1-2	few	CASSEGTGIYGYTF	TGTGCCAGCAGTGAGGGGACAGGCATCTATGGCTACACCTTC
TRBD1	TRBV7-3	TRBJ2-7	.	CASSSGQGPQYF	TGTGCCAGCAGCTCCGGACAGGGTCCGCAGTACTTC
TRBD1	TRBV5-4	TRBJ2-7	.	CASSSARQGSNEQYF	TGTGCCAGCAGCTCCGCAAGACAGGGCAGTAACGAGCAGTACTTC
.	TRBV11-3	TRBJ2-5	.	CASSDGNAGAQETQYF	TGTGCCAGCAGCGACGGTAATGCGGGGGCCCAGGAGACCCAGTACTTC
TRBD2	TRBV6-6	TRBJ2-7	few	CASRLAGGYYEQYF	TGTGCCAGCCGACTAGCGGGGGGGTACTACGAGCAGTACTTC
.	TRBV4-3	TRBJ2-2	.	CASSQSPGIGTGELFF	TGCGCCAGCAGCCAATCACCAGGGATCGGCACCGGGGAGCTGTTTTTT
.	TRBV30	TRBJ2-7	.	CAWNYGSSYEQYF	TGTGCCTGGAACTACGGTAGCTCCTACGAGCAGTACTTC
.	TRBV29-1	TRBJ1-2	once	CSVLEGQANYGYTF	TGCAGCGTTTTGGAGGGGCAAGCTAACTATGGCTACACCTTC
.	TRBV5-1	TRBJ1-4	.	CASSRFTGTNEKLFF	TGCGCCAGCAGCCGTTTTACAGGGACTAATGAAAAACTGTTTTTT
.	TRBV11-2	TRBJ1-2	once	CASSFYLTVRGYTF	TGTGCCAGCAGCTTCTATTTGACAGTGCGTGGCTACACCTTC
TRBD1	TRBV19	TRBJ1-2	.	CASSPDRVRGYTF	TGTGCCAGTAGTCCGGACAGGGTGAGAGGCTACACCTTC
TRBD1	TRBV4-1	TRBJ1-1	.	CASSQTGVRTEAFF	TGCGCCAGCAGCCAAACAGGGGTGAGAACTGAAGCTTTCTTT
TRBD1	TRBV4-2	TRBJ1-5	.	CASSQIGQGLAGNQPQHF	TGTGCCAGCAGCCAAATCGGACAGGGGTTGGCGGGCAATCAGCCCCAGCATTTT
.	TRBV2	TRBJ1-2	.	CASSSSDRSGYTF	TGTGCCAGCAGTTCCAGCGACAGATCTGGCTACACCTTC
.	TRBV28	TRBJ1-1	.	CASLDSMNTEAFF	TGTGCCAGCCTCGACAGTATGAACACTGAAGCTTTCTTT
TRBD1	TRBV18	TRBJ1-3	.	CASSPRGTAGNTIYF	TGTGCCAGCTCACCACGAGGGACAGCGGGAAACACCATATATTTT
TRBD2	TRBV4-3	TRBJ2-3	.	CASSQVSLAGHTDTQYF	TGCGCCAGCAGCCAAGTCTCCCTAGCGGGGCACACAGATACGCAGTATTTT
TRBD1	TRBV19	TRBJ1-5	.	CASSRTGAPGPQHF	TGTGCCAGTAGTAGAACAGGGGCACCGGGGCCCCAGCATTTT
.	TRBV9	TRBJ1-2	.	CASSVDGQGYGYTF	TGTGCCAGCAGCGTAGATGGGCAGGGCTATGGCTACACCTTC
.	TRBV6-6	TRBJ1-2	.	CASSRSGDNYGYTF	TGTGCCAGCAGCCGTTCAGGGGATAACTATGGCTACACCTTC
TRBD1	TRBV6-5	TRBJ1-6	.	CATRQGGYNSPLHF	TGTGCCACCAGACAGGGGGGCTACAATTCACCCCTCCACTTT
.	TRBV7-9	TRBJ1-2	.	CASSLIKGGIGYTF	TGTGCCAGCAGCTTAATAAAGGGAGGGATTGGCTACACCTTC
.	TRBV6-5	TRBJ1-2	.	CASSLTGTGYTF	TGTGCCAGCAGCCTTACAGGGACTGGCTACACCTTC
.	TRBV30	TRBJ1-4	.	CAWSRQVEGKLFF	TGTGCCTGGAGCAGACAGGTAGAGGGAAAACTGTTTTTT
TRBD1	TRBV7-9	TRBJ2-5	.	CASTSTGSIQTQYF	TGTGCCAGCACCTCGACAGGGTCTATTCAGACCCAGTACTTC
.	TRBV27	TRBJ2-3	.	CASSIYSATDTQYF	TGTGCCAGCAGTATTTACAGTGCCACAGATACGCAGTATTTT
TRBD1	TRBV11-1	TRBJ2-5	.	CASSPRADRETQYF	TGTGCCAGCAGCCCGCGGGCGGACAGGGAGACCCAGTACTTC
TRBD1	TRBV6-1	TRBJ1-1	.	CASSTGTGGAEAFF	TGTGCCAGCAGCACCGGGACAGGGGGCGCTGAAGCTTTCTTT
.	TRBV28	TRBJ2-1	.	CASRSSGLNEQFF	TGTGCCAGCAGGTCTTCAGGGCTCAATGAGCAGTTCTTC
TRBD1	TRBV6-6	TRBJ2-7	.	CASSYTGQGGWAEQYF	TGTGCCAGCAGTTACACCGGACAGGGAGGATGGGCCGAGCAGTACTTC
TRBD2	TRBV10-3	TRBJ2-3	.	CATQELAGVADTQYF	TGTGCCACGCAAGAGTTGGCGGGGGTGGCAGATACGCAGTATTTT
.	TRBV6-1	TRBJ2-6	.	CASSAGRVSGANVLTF	TGTGCCAGCAGTGCGGGTCGGGTTTCTGGGGCCAACGTCCTGACTTTC
TRBD2	TRBV7-8	TRBJ2-1	.	CASSLRGGRSYNEQFF	TGTGCCAGCAGCTTGCGGGGGGGCCGGTCCTACAATGAGCAGTTCTTC
.	TRBV30	TRBJ1-2	.	CAWISGAAYGYTF	TGTGCCTGGATTTCAGGGGCGGCTTACGGCTACACCTTC
.	TRBV11-2	TRBJ1-2	.	CASSLDIYGYTF	TGTGCCAGCAGCTTAGACATCTATGGCTACACCTTC
.	TRBV7-9	TRBJ2-3	.	CASSLAQAGRDTQYF	TGTGCCAGCAGCTTAGCGCAGGCCGGTAGGGATACGCAGTATTTT
.	TRBV18	TRBJ2-1	.	CASSPRQGDNEQFF	TGTGCCAGCTCACCACGACAAGGGGACAATGAGCAGTTCTTC
TRBD1	TRBV4-1	TRBJ1-2	.	CASSQNRDRVRGYTF	TGCGCCAGCAGCCAAAACCGGGACAGGGTGCGTGGCTACACCTTC
.	TRBV7-9	TRBJ2-3	.	CASSLAGRTDTQYF	TGTGCCAGCAGCTTAGCGGGGAGAACAGATACGCAGTATTTT
TRBD1	TRBV7-9	TRBJ1-2	.	CASSLDRGVLYGYTF	TGTGCCAGCAGCTTGGACAGGGGAGTCCTCTATGGCTACACCTTC
TRBD1	TRBV2	TRBJ2-7	.	CASSSQGTGDDEQYF	TGTGCCAGCAGTAGCCAGGGGACAGGGGATGACGAGCAGTACTTC